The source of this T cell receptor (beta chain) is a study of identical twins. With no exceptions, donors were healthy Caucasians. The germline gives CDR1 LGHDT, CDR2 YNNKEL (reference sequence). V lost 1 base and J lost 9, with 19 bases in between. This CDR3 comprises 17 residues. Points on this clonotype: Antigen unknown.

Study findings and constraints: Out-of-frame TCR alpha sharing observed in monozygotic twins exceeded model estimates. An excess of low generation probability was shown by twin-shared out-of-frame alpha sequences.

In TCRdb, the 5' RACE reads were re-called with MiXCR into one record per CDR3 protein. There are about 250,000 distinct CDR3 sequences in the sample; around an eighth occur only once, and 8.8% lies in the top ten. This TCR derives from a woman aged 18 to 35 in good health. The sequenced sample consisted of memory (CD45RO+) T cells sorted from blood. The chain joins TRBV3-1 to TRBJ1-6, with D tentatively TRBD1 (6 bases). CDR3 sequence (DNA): TGTGCCAGCAGCCAAGGTAGGATGGACAGTAAGCGTTCACCCCTCCACTTT. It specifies CASSQGRMDSKRSPLHF.